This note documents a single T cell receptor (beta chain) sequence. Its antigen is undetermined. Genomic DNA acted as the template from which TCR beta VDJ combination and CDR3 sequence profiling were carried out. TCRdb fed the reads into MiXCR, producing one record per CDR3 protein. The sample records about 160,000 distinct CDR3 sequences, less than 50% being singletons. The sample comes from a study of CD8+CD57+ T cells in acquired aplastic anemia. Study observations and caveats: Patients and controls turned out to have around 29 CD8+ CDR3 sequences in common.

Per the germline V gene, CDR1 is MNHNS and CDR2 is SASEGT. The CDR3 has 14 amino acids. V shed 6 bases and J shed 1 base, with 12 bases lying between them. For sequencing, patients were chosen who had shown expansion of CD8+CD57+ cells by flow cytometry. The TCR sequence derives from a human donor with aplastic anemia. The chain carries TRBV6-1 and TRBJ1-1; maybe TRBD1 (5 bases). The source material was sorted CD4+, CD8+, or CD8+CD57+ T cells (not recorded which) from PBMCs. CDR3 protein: CASSLGEANTEAFF. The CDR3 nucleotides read TGTGCCAGCAGCCTGGGGGAAGCGAACACTGAAGCTTTCTTT.